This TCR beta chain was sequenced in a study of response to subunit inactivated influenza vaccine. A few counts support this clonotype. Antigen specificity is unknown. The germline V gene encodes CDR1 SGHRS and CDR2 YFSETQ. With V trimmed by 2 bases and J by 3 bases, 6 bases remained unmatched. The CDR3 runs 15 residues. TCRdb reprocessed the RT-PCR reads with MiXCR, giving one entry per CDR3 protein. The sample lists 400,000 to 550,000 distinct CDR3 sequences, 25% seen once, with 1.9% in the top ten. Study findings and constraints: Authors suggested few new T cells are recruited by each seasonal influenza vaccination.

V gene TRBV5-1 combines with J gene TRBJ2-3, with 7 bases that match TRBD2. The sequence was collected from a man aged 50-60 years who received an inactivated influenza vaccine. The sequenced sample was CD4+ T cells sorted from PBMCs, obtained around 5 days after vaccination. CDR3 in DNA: TGCGCCAGCAGCTTACGGGAGGACGGGACAGATACGCAGTATTTT. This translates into CASSLREDGTDTQYF.